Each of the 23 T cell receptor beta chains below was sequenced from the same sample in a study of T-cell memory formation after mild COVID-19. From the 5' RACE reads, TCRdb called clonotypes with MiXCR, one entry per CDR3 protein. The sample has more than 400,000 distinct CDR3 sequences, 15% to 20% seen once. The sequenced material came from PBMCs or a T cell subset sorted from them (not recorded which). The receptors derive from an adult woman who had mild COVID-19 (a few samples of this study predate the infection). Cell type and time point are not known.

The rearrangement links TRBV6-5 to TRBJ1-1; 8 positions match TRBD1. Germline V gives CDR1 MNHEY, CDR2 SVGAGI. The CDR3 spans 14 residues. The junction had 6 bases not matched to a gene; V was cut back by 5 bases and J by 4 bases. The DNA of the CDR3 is TGTGCCAGCAGTACGACAGGGGTGGGCACTGAAGCTTTCTTT. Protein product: CASSTTGVGTEAFF.

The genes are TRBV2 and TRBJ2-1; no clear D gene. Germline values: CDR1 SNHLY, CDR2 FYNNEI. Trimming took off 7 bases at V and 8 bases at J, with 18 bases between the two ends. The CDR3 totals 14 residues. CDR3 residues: CASMRFPPGDEQFF. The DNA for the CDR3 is TGTGCCAGCATGAGGTTTCCCCCCGGAGATGAGCAGTTCTTC. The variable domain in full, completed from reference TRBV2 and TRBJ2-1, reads EPEVTQTPSHQVTQMGQEVILRCVPISNHLYFYWYRQILGQKVEFLVSFYNNEISEKSEIFDDQFSVERPDGSNFTLKIRSTKLEDSAMYFCASMRFPPGDEQFFGPGTRLTVL.

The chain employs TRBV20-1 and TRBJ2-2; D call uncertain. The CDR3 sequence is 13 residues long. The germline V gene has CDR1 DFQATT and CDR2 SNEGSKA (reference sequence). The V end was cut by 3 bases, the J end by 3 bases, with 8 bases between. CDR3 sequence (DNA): TGCAGTGCTAGGCTGGTGGACACCGGGGAGCTGTTTTTT. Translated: CSARLVDTGELFF.

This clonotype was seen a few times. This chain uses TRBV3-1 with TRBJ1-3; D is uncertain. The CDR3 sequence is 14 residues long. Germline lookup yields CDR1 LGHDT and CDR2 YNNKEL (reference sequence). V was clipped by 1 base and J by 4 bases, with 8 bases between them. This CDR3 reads CASSQAVRGNTIYF. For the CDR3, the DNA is TGTGCCAGCAGCCAAGCGGTCAGAGGAAACACCATATATTTT.

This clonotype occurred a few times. This CDR3 reads CASSVGGQYGYTF. DNA of the CDR3: TGTGCCAGCAGCGTAGGGGGACAGTATGGCTACACCTTC. The chain is built from TRBV9 and TRBJ1-2; TRBD1 aligns across 7 bases. Losses at the gene ends were 0 bases for V and 5 bases for J; bases not matched to a gene: 1. This CDR3 spans 13 amino acids. The germline V gene has CDR1 SGDLS and CDR2 YYNGEE.

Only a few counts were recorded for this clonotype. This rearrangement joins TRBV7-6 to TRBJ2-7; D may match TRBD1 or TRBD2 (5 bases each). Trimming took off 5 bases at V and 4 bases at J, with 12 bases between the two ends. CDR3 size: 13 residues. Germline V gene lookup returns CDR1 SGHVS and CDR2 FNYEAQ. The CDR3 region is CASSRGAEYEQYF. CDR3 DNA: TGTGCCAGCAGCCGAGGGGCAGAATACGAGCAGTACTTC.

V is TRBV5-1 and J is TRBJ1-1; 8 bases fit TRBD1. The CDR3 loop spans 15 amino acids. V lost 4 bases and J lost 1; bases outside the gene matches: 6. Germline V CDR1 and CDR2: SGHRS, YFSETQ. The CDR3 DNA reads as TGCGCCAGCAGCACAGGGACAGGCCCGAACACTGAAGCTTTCTTT. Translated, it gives CASSTGTGPNTEAFF.

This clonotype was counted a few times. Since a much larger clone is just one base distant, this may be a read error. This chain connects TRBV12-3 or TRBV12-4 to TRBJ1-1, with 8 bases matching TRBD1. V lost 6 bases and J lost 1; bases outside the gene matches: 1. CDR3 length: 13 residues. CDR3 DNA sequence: TGTGCCAGCAGGCAGGGGGCGAACACTGAAGCTTTCTTT. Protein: CASRQGANTEAFF.

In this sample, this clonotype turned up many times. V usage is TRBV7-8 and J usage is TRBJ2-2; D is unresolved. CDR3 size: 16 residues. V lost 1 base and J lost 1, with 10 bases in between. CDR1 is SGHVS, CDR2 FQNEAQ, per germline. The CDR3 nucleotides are TGTGCCAGCAGCTTAGTGCCCTACATGAACACCGGGGAGCTGTTTTTT. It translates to CASSLVPYMNTGELFF.

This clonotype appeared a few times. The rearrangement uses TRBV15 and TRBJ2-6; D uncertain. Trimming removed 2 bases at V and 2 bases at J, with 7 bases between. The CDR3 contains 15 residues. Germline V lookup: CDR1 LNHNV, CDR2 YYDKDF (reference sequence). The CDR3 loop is CATSRRGTGANVLTF. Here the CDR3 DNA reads TGTGCCACCAGCAGACGAGGTACTGGGGCCAACGTCCTGACTTTC.

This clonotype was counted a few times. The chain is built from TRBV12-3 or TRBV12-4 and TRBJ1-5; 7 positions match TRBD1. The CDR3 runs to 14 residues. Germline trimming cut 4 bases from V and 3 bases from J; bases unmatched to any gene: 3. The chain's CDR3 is CASSSGQVNQPQHF. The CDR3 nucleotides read TGTGCCAGCAGTTCCGGACAGGTCAATCAGCCCCAGCATTTT.

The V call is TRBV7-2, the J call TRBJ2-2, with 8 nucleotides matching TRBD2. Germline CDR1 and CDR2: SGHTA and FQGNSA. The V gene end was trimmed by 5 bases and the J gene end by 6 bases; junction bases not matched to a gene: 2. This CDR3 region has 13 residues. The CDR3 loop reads CASSTRGAGELFF. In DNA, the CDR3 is TGTGCCAGCAGCACGCGGGGGGCCGGGGAGCTGTTTTTT.

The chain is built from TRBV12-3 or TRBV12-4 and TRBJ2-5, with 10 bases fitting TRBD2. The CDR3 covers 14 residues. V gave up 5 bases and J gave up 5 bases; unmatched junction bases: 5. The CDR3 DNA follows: TGTGCCAGCAGTCCTACTAGCGGGGTTGAGACCCAGTACTTC. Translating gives CASSPTSGVETQYF.

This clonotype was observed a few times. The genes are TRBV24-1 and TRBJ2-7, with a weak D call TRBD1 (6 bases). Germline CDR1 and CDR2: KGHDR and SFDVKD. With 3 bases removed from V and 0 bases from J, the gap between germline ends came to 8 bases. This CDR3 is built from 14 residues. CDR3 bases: TGTGCCACCAGTGATGGGGGCCACTCCTACGAGCAGTACTTC. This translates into CATSDGGHSYEQYF.

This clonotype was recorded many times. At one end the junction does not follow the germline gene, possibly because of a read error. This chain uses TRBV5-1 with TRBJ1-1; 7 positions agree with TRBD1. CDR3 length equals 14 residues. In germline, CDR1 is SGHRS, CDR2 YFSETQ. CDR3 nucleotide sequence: TGCGCCAGCACCTTGGGAGGGGGCTCGGCTGAAGCTTTCTTT. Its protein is CASTLGGGSAEAFF.

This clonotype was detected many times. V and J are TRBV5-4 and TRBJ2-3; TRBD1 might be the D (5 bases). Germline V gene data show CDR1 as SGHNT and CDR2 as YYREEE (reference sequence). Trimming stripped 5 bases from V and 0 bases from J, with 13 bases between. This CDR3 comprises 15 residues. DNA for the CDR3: TGTGCCAGCAGGATCAGGGTCGCTAGCACAGATACGCAGTATTTT. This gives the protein CASRIRVASTDTQYF. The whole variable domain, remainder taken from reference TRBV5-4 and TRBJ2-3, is ETGVTQSPTHLIKTRGQQVTLRCSSQSGHNTVSWYQQALGQGPQFIFQYYREEENGRGNFPPRFSGLQFPNYSSELNVNALELDDSALYLCASRIRVASTDTQYFGPGTRLTVL.

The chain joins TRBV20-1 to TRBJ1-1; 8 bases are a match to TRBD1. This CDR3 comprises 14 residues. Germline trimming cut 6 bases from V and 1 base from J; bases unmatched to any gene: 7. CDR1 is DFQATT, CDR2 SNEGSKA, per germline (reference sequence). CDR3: CSATKTGANTEAFF. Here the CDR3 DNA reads TGCAGTGCCACTAAGACAGGGGCGAACACTGAAGCTTTCTTT.

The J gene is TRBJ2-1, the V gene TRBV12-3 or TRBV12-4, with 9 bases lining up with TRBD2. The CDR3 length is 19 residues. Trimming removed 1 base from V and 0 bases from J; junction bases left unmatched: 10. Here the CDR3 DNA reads TGTGCCAGCAGTTTAGGGTCGAGTAGCGGGGGCCGCTCCTACAATGAGCAGTTCTTC. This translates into CASSLGSSSGGRSYNEQFF.

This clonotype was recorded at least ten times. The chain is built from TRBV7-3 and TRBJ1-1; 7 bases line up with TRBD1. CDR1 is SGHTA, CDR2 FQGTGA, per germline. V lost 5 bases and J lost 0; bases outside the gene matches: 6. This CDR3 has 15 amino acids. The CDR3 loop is CASSPQGQMNTEAFF. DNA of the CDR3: TGTGCCAGCAGCCCCCAGGGACAGATGAACACTGAAGCTTTCTTT.

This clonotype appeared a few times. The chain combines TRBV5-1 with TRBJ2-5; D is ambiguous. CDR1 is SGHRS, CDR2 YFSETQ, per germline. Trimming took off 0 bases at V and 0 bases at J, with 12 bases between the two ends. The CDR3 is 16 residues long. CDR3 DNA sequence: TGCGCCAGCAGCTTGGCCGCGCTGGGCAACCAAGAGACCCAGTACTTC. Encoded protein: CASSLAALGNQETQYF.

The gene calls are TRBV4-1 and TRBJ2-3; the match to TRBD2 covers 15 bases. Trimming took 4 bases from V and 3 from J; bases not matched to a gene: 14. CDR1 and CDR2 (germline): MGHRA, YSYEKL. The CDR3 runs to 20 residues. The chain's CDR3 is CASSREPGLAGGLITDTQYF. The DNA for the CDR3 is TGCGCCAGCAGCCGAGAACCAGGACTAGCGGGGGGGCTTATAACAGATACGCAGTATTTT.

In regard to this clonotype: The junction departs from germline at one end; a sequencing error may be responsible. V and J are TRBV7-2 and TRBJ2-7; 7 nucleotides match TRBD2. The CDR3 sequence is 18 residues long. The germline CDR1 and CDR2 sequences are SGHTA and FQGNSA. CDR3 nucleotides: TGTGCCAGCAGCTTTCTGGCTAGCGGAATCGGACGCTCCAACGAGCAGTACTTC. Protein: CASSFLASGIGRSNEQYF.

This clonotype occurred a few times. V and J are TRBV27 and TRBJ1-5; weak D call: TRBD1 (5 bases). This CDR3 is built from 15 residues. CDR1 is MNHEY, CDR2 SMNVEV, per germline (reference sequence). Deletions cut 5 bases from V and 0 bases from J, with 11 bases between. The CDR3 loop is CASSPTTVSNQPQHF. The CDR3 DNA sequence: TGTGCCAGCAGTCCCACGACAGTTAGCAATCAGCCCCAGCATTTT.